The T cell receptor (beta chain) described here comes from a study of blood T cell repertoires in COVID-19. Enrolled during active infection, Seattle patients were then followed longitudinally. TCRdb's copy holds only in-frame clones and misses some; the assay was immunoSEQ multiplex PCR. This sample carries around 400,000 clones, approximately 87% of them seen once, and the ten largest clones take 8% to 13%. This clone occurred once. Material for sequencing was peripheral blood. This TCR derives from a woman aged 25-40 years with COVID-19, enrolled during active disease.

The chain's CDR3 is CASSPGLGGYEQYF. The CDR3 DNA sequence: TGTGCCAGCTCACCCGGACTAGGGGGCTACGAGCAGTACTTC. The chain links TRBV18 to TRBJ2-7; D might be TRBD2 (7 bases). The V end lost 3 bases, the J end lost 3 bases, and 12 bases lay between the germline ends. The CDR3 loop spans 14 amino acids. Germline V gene data show CDR1 as KGHSH and CDR2 as LQKENI.